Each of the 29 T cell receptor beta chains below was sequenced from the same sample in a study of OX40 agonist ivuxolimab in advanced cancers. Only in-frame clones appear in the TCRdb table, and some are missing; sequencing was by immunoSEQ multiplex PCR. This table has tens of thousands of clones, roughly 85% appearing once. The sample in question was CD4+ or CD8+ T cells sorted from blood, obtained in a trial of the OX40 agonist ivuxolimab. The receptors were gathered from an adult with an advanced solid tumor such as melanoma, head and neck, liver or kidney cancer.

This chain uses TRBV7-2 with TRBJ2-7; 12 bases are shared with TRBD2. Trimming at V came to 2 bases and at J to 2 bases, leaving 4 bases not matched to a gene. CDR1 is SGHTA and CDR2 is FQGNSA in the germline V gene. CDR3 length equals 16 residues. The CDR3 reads CASSLRLAGGTYEQYF. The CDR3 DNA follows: TGTGCCAGCAGCTTAAGGCTAGCGGGGGGGACCTACGAGCAGTACTTC.

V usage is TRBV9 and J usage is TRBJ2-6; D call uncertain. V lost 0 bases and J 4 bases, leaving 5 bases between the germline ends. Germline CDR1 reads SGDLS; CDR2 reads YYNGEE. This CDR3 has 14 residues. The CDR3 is CASSVVGGANVLTF. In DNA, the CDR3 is TGTGCCAGCAGCGTAGTTGGGGGGGCCAACGTCCTGACTTTC.

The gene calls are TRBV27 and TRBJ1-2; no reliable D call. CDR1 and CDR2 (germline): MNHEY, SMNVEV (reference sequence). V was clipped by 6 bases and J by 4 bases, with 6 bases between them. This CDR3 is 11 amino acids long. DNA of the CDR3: TGTGCCAGCAGGACCCGCTATGGCTACACCTTC. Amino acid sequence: CASRTRYGYTF.

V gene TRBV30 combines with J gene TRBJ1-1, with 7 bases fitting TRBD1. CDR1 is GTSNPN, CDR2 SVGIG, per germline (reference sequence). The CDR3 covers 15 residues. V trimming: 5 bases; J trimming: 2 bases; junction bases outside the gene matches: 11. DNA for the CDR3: TGTGCCTGGCTCGTGACAGGGAGGACAAACACTGAAGCTTTCTTT. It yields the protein CAWLVTGRTNTEAFF.

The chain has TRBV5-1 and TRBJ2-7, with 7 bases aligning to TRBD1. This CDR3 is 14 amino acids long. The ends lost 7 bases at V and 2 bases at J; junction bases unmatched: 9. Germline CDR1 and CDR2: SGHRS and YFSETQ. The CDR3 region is CASGTGTDTYEQYF. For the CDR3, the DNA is TGCGCCAGCGGAACCGGGACAGATACCTACGAGCAGTACTTC.

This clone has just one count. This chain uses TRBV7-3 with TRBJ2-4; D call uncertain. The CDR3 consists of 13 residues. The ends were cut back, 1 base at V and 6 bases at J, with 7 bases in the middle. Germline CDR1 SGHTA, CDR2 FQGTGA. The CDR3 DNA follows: TGTGCCAGCAGCTTAAATCGCCGAAACATTCAGTACTTC. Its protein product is CASSLNRRNIQYF.

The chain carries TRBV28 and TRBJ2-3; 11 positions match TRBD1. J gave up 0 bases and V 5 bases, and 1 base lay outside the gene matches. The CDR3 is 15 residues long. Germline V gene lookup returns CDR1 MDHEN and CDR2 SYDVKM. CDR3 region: CASSGQGASTDTQYF. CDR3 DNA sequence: TGTGCCAGCAGTGGACAGGGGGCCAGCACAGATACGCAGTATTTT. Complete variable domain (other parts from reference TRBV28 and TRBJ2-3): DVKVTQSSRYLVKRTGEKVFLECVQDMDHENMFWYRQDPGLGLRLIYFSYDVKMKEKGDIPEGYSVSREKKERFSLILESASTNQTSMYLCASSGQGASTDTQYFGPGTRLTVL.

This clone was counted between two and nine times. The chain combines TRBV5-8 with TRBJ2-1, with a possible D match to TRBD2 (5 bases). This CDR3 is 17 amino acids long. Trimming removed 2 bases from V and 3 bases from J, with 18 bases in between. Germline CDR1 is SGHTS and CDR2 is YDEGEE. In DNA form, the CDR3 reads TGTGCCAGCAGCTTACTCCCGGGGTTGGATGGCTACAATGAGCAGTTCTTC. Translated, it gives CASSLLPGLDGYNEQFF.

CDR3 coding DNA: TGTGCCAGTAGTTGGGACAGAGTCACTAACTATGGCTACACCTTC. Protein product: CASSWDRVTNYGYTF. The chain recombines TRBV19 with TRBJ1-2; 7 nucleotides line up with TRBD1. The CDR3 extends over 15 amino acids. The V gene end was trimmed by 5 bases and the J gene end by 0 bases; junction bases not matched to a gene: 6. In germline, CDR1 is LNHDA, CDR2 SQIVND (reference sequence). The full variable domain, in which reference TRBV19 and TRBJ1-2 provide the parts outside the CDR3, is DGGITQSPKYLFRKEGQNVTLSCEQNLNHDAMYWYRQDPGQGLRLIYYSQIVNDFQKGDIAEGYSVSREKKESFPLTVTSAQKNPTAFYLCASSWDRVTNYGYTFGSGTRLTVV.

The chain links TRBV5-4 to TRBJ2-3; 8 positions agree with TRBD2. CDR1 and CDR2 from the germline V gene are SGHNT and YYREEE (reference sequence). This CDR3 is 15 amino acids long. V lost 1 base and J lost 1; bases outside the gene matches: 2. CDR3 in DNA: TGTGCCAGCAGCTTGAGCGGGGGTGGCACAGATACGCAGTATTTT. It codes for CASSLSGGGTDTQYF.

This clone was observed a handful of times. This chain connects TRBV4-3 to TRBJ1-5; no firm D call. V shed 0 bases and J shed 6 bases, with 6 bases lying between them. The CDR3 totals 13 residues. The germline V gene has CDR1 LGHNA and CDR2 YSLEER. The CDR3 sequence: CASSQDVGQPQHF. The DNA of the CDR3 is TGCGCCAGCAGCCAAGATGTAGGTCAGCCCCAGCATTTT.

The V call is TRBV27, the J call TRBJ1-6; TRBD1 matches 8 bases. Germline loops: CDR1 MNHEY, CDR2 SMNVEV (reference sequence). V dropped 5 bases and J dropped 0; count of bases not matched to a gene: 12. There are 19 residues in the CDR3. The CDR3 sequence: CASSATTPGGSSYNSPLHF. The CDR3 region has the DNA TGTGCCAGCAGTGCCACAACACCAGGGGGCAGCTCCTATAATTCACCCCTCCACTTT.

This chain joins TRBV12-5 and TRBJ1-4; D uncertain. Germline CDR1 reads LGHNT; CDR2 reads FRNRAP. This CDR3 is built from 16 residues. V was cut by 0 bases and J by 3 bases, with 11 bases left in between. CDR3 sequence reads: CASGLVVRVANEKLFF. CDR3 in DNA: TGTGCTAGTGGTTTGGTAGTGAGGGTTGCTAATGAAAAACTGTTTTTT.

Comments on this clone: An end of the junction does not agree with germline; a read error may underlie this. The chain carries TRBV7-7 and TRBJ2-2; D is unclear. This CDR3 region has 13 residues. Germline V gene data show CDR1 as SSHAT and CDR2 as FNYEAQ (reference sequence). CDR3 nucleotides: TGTGCTAGCAGCTTAGCTGACACCGGGGAGCTGTTTTTT. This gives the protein CASSLADTGELFF.

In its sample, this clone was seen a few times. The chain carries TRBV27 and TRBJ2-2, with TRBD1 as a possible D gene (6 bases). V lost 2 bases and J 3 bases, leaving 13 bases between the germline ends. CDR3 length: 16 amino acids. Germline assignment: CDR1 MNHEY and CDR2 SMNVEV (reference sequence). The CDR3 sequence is CASSLERGTYTGELFF. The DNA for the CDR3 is TGTGCCAGCAGTTTAGAGAGGGGGACCTACACCGGGGAGCTGTTTTTT.

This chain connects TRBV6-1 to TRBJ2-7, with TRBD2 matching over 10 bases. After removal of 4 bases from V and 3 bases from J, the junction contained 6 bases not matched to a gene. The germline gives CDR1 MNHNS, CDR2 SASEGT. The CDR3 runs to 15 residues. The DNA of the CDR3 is TGTGCCAGCAGTGCGGAACTAGCGGGGTACTACGAGCAGTACTTC. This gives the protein CASSAELAGYYEQYF.

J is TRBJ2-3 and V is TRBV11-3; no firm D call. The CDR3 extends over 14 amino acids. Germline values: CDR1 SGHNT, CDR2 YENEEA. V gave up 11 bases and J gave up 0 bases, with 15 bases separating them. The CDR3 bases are TGTGCCTCCAAAGGGCGGTCTAGCACAGATACGCAGTATTTT. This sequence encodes CASKGRSSTDTQYF.

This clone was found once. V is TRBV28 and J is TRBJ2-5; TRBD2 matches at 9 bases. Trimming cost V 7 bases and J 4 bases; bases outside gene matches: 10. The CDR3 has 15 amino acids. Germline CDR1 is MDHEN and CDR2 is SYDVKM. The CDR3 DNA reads TGTGCCAGCATTAGCGGGGGAATGGGAGGAGAGACCCAGTACTTC. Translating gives CASISGGMGGETQYF.

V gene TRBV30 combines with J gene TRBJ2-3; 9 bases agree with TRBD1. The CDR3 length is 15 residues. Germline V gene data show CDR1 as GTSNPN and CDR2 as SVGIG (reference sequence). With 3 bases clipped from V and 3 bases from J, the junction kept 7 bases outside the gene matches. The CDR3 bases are TGTGCCTGGAGACCGGGACAGGGAAGGACAGATACGCAGTATTTT. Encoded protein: CAWRPGQGRTDTQYF. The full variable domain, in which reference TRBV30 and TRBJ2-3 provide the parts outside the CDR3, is SQTIHQWPATLVQPVGSPLSLECTVEGTSNPNLYWYRQAAGRGLQLLFYSVGIGQISSEVPQNLSASRPQDRQFILSSKKLLLSDSGFYLCAWRPGQGRTDTQYFGPGTRLTVL.

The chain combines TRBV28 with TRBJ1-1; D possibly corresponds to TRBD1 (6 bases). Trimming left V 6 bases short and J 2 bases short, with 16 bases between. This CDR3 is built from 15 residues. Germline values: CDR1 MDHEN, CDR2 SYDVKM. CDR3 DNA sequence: TGTGCCAGCAGACCCGGACAGCTCACCAACACTGAAGCTTTCTTT. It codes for CASRPGQLTNTEAFF. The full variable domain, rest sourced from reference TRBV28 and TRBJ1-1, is DVKVTQSSRYLVKRTGEKVFLECVQDMDHENMFWYRQDPGLGLRLIYFSYDVKMKEKGDIPEGYSVSREKKERFSLILESASTNQTSMYLCASRPGQLTNTEAFFGQGTRLTVV.

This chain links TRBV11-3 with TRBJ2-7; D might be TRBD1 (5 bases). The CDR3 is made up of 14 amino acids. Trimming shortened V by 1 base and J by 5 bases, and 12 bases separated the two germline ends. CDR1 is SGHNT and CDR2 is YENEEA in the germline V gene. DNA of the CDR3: TGTGCCAGCAGCTTAGCCAGGGCCAGCGACGAGCAGTACTTC. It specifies CASSLARASDEQYF. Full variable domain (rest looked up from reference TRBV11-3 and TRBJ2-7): EAGVVQSPRYKIIEKKQPVAFWCNPISGHNTLYWYLQNLGQGPELLIRYENEEAVDDSQLPKDRFSAERLKGVDSTLKIQPAELGDSAVYLCASSLARASDEQYFGPGTRLTVT.

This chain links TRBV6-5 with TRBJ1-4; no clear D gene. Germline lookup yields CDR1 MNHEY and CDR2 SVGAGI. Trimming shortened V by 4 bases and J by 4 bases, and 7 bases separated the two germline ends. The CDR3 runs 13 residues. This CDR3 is CASSLQINEKLFF. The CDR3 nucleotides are TGTGCCAGCAGTTTACAGATTAATGAAAAACTGTTTTTT.

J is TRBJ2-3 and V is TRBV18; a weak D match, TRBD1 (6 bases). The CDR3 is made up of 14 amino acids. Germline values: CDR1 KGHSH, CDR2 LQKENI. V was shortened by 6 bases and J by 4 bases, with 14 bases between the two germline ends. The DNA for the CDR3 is TGTGCCAGCTCGCTGCGGGCAGGGGCAGATACGCAGTATTTT. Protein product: CASSLRAGADTQYF.

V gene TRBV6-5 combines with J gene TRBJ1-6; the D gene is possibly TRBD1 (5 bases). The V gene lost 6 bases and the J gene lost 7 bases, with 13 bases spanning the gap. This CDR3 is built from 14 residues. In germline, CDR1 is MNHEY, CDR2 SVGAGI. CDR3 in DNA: TGTGCCAGCAGGTCCCCTGGGGGAAATTCACCCCTCCACTTT. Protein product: CASRSPGGNSPLHF.

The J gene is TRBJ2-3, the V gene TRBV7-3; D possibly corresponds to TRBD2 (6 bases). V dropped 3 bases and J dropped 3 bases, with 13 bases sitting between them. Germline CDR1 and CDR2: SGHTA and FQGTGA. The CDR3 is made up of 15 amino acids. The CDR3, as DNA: TGTGCCAGCAGCTTCCGACCGGGGGTAACAGATACGCAGTATTTT. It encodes CASSFRPGVTDTQYF.

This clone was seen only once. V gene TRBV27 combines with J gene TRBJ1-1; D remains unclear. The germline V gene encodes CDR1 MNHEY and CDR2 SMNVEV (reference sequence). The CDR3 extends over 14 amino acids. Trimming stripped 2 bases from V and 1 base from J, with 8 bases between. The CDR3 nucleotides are TGTGCCAGCAGTTTAATGGACGGGAACACTGAAGCTTTCTTT. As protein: CASSLMDGNTEAFF.

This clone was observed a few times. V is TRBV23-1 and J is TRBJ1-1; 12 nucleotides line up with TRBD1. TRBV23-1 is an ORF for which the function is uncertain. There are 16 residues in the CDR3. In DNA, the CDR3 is TGCACGATTCCCTGTCGGGACAGGGGGCGAAGGGGTGAAGCTTTCTTT. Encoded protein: CTIPCRDRGRRGEAFF.

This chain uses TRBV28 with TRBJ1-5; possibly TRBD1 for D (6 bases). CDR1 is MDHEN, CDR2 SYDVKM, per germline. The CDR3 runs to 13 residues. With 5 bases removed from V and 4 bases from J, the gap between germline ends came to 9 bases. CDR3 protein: CASSPTGNQPQHF. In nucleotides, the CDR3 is TGTGCCAGCAGTCCCACAGGGAATCAGCCCCAGCATTTT.

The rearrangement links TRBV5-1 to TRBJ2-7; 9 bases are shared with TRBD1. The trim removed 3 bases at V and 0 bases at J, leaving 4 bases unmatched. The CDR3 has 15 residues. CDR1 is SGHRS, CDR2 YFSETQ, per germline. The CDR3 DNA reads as TGCGCCAGCAGCTCCGGGACAGGGAGCTCCTACGAGCAGTACTTC. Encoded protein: CASSSGTGSSYEQYF.